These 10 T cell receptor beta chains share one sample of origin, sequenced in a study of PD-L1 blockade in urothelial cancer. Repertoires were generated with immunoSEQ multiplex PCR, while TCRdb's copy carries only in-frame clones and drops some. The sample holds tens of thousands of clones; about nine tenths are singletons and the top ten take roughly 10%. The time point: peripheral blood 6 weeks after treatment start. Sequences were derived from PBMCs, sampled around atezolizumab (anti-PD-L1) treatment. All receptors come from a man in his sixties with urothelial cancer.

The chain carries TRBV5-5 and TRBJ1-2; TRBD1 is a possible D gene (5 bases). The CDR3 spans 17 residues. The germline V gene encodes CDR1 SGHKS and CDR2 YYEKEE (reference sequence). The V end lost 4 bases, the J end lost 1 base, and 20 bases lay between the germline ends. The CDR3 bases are TGTGCCAGCAGCCAAATCCGAGCGGGGCTTCTTAACTATGGCTACACCTTC. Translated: CASSQIRAGLLNYGYTF. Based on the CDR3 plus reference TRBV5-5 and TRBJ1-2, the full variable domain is DAGVTQSPTHLIKTRGQQVTLRCSPISGHKSVSWYQQVLGQGPQFIFQYYEKEERGRGNFPDRFSARQFPNYSSELNVNALLLGDSALYLCASSQIRAGLLNYGYTFGSGTRLTVV.

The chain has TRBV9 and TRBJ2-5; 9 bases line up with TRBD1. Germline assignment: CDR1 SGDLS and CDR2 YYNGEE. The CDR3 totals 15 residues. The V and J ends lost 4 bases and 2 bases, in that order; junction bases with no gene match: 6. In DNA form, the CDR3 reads TGTGCCAGCAGCATTACCGGGACAGGGCAAGAGACCCAGTACTTC. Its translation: CASSITGTGQETQYF.

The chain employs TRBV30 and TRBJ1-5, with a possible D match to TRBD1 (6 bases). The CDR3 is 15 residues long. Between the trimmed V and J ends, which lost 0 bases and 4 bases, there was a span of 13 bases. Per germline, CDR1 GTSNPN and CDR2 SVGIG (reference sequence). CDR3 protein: CAWSVFRTANQPQHF. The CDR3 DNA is TGTGCCTGGAGTGTATTCCGGACAGCAAATCAGCCCCAGCATTTT.

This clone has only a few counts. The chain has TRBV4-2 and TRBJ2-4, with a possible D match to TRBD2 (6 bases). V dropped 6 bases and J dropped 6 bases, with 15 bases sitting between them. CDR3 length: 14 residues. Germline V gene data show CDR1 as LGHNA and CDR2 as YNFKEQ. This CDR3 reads CASSVELALNIQYF. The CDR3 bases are TGTGCCAGCAGTGTAGAGCTAGCGTTAAACATTCAGTACTTC.

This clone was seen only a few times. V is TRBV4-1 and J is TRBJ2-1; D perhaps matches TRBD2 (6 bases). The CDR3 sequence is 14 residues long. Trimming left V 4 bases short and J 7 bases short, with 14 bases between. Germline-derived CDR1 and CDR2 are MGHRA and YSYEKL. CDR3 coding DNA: TGCGCCAGCAGCCCACGGGGGAGATGGAATGAGCAGTTCTTC. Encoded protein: CASSPRGRWNEQFF.

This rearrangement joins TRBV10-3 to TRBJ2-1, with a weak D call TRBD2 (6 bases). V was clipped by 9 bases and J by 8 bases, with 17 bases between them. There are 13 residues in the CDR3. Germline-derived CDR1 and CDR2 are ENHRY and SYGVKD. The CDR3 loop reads CAMGGGRADEQFF. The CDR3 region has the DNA TGTGCCATGGGGGGAGGCAGGGCGGATGAGCAGTTCTTC.

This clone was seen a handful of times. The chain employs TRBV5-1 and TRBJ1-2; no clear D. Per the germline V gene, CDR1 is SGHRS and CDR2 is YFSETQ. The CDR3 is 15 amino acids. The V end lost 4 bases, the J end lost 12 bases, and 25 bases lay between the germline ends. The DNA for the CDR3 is TGCGCCAGCAGCCTCCTGCCGGGTGGTCAAAAAAAGGACACCTTC. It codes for CASSLLPGGQKKDTF. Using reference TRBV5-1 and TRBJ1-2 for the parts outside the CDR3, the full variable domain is KAGVTQTPRYLIKTRGQQVTLSCSPISGHRSVSWYQQTPGQGLQFLFEYFSETQRNKGNFPGRFSGRQFSNSRSEMNVSTLELGDSALYLCASSLLPGGQKKDTFGSGTRLTVV.

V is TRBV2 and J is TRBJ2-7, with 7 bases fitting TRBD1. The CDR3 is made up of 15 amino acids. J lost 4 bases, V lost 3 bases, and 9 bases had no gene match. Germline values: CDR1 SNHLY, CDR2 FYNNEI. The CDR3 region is CASSDSDRFGYEQYF. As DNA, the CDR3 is TGTGCCAGCAGTGATTCGGACAGGTTTGGGTACGAGCAGTACTTC.

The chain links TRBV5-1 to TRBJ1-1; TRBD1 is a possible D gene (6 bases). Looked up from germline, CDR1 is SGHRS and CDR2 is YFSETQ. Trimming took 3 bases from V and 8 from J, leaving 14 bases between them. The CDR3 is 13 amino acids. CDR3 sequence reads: CASSSSGTLEAFF. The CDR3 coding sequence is TGCGCCAGCAGCTCGTCCGGGACACTCGAAGCTTTCTTT.

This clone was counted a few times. DNA of the CDR3: TGTGCCAGCAGCTTAGCGCTCTTTGACGGGGATGGCTACAATGAGCAGTTCTTC. Protein: CASSLALFDGDGYNEQFF. The chain is built from TRBV7-9 and TRBJ2-1, with TRBD2 as a possible D gene (5 bases). Deletions cut 0 bases from V and 3 bases from J, with 18 bases between. CDR3 length equals 18 residues. Germline V gene sequence: CDR1 SEHNR, CDR2 FQNEAQ (reference sequence).